The present T cell receptor beta chain was sequenced within a study of somatic mutations in cytotoxic T cells in rheumatoid arthritis. Across the study: Each patient's diagnosis was followed right away by a blood draw (roughly 30 ml EDTA), before any treatment. Overall study results and limits: Age-matched healthy controls and rheumatoid arthritis patients had CD8+ T-cell clonality that did not differ significantly. In about an eighth of the 65 patients, the largest CD8+ clone exceeded 20% of CD8+ cells. Nobody knew which antigens the expanded CD8+ clones targeted.

The germline V gene has CDR1 SGHRS and CDR2 YFSETQ. With 2 bases removed from V and 7 bases from J, the gap between germline ends came to 16 bases. The CDR3 is 15 residues long. This clone was picked up one time. Its target is unknown. Repertoires were generated with immunoSEQ multiplex PCR, while TCRdb's copy carries only in-frame clones and drops some. The table records some 17,000 clones, around four fifths of them present only once. Sequencing was performed on CD8+ T cells sorted from blood. This sequence was found in an adult with rheumatoid arthritis. The gene calls are TRBV5-1 and TRBJ2-1; no firm D call. DNA for the CDR3: TGCGCCAGCAGCTTCAATCCGGGCCGAACGAATGAGCAGTTCTTC. Amino acids: CASSFNPGRTNEQFF.